This record concerns one T cell receptor beta chain sequence. Relative to the germline gene, one junction end is altered; a read error may explain this. Using RNA transcripts as the source, TCR beta CDR3 regions were amplified. The HTBI set primed first-round TCR CDR3 RT-PCR. MiXCR was run by TCRdb on the multiplex PCR reads, yielding one entry per CDR3 protein. Altogether about 550,000 distinct CDR3 sequences are present, 20% to 25% being singletons, with the ten largest covering around 27%. This CDR3 is 14 amino acids long. Per germline, CDR1 MNHEY and CDR2 SMNVEV (reference sequence). The sample is drawn from a study of T cells in Graves' hyperthyroidism and ophthalmopathy.

The chain combines TRBV27 with TRBJ1-1; 8 bases are shared with TRBD1. Material: blood. This TCR was recovered from a young man with Graves' hyperthyroidism. The CDR3 loop reads CASSLTGEGTESFF. The CDR3 coding sequence is TGTGCCAGCAGCCTGACAGGGGAGGGAACTGAATCTTTCTTT.